A single sample gave rise to the 10 T cell receptor beta chains below, sequenced in a study of vaccination and CD4 T cells after COVID-19. Treatment given: approximately nine-day PBMC culture with coronavirus spike peptide pools or control peptides (ViraFEST assay). Sequencing of the DNA from cultured CD4+ T cells was carried out with the Oncomine TCR Beta short-read assay. TCRdb fed the PCR reads into MiXCR, producing one record per CDR3 protein. The sample carries more than 12,000 distinct CDR3 sequences, less than 55% recorded once. No antigen has been identified for these receptors. The sample was CD4+ T cells from blood, cultured in vitro. These receptors came from a human donor who had recovered from COVID-19.

The chain employs TRBV20-1 and TRBJ1-5; D might be TRBD1 (6 bases). Deletions cut 3 bases from V and 4 bases from J, with 16 bases between. This CDR3 region has 15 residues. Germline V gene lookup returns CDR1 DFQATT and CDR2 SNEGSKA (reference sequence). CDR3 region: CSARLGPGENQPQHF. In DNA form, the CDR3 reads TGCAGTGCTAGGCTTGGGCCAGGGGAAAATCAGCCCCAGCATTTT.

The V gene is TRBV6-2 or TRBV6-3, the J gene TRBJ1-1; maybe TRBD1 (6 bases). CDR3 size: 12 residues. CDR1 is MNHEY, CDR2 SVGEGT, per germline. Trimming took off 6 bases at V and 10 bases at J, with 15 bases between the two ends. The CDR3 coding sequence is TGTGCCAGCAGCCCGATGAGAGGGGGAGCTTTCTTT. Translation: CASSPMRGGAFF.

V gene TRBV19 combines with J gene TRBJ1-1; no definite D call. CDR1 and CDR2 (germline): LNHDA, SQIVND (reference sequence). Trimming shortened V by 7 bases and J by 0 bases, and 6 bases separated the two germline ends. This CDR3 comprises 12 residues. CDR3 coding DNA: TGTGCCAGTAAAGGCATGAACACTGAAGCTTTCTTT. Translating it yields CASKGMNTEAFF.

The chain combines TRBV6-4 with TRBJ2-1; TRBD2 matches 12 bases. V was pared by 2 bases and J by 9 bases, with 5 bases of the junction left unmatched. The germline CDR1 and CDR2 sequences are MRHNA and SNTAGT. CDR3 length: 15 amino acids. CDR3 sequence (DNA): TGTGCCAGCAGTGACCAGACTAGCGGGGGAATTGAGCAGTTCTTC. Translating gives CASSDQTSGGIEQFF.

The V gene is TRBV28, the J gene TRBJ2-7; 7 bases line up with TRBD1. Germline trimming cut 4 bases from V and 2 bases from J; bases unmatched to any gene: 5. The germline CDR1 and CDR2 sequences are MDHEN and SYDVKM. This CDR3 region has 14 residues. In DNA, the CDR3 is TGTGCCAGCAGTTCCCCGGGACAGCCCTACGAGCAGTACTTC. Residues: CASSSPGQPYEQYF. The full variable domain, completed using reference TRBV28 and TRBJ2-7, is DVKVTQSSRYLVKRTGEKVFLECVQDMDHENMFWYRQDPGLGLRLIYFSYDVKMKEKGDIPEGYSVSREKKERFSLILESASTNQTSMYLCASSSPGQPYEQYFGPGTRLTVT.

The chain links TRBV6-1 to TRBJ2-7, with 9 positions matching TRBD2. From germline, CDR1 is MNHNS and CDR2 SASEGT. V shed 5 bases, J shed 2 bases, and the junction held 4 bases outside the gene matches. The CDR3 is 14 amino acids. CDR3 residues: CASSRTSATYEQYF. DNA for the CDR3: TGTGCCAGCAGTAGGACTAGCGCAACCTACGAGCAGTACTTC.

In its sample, this clonotype was seen a few times. This chain joins TRBV7-2 and TRBJ1-5; D unresolved. The CDR3 sequence is 18 residues long. Trimming stripped 5 bases from V and 3 bases from J, with 23 bases between. Per the germline V gene, CDR1 is SGHTA and CDR2 is FQGNSA. CDR3 sequence (DNA): TGTGCCAGCAGCCCCGGAACCCTCAGCAAACCGTACAATCAGCCCCAGCATTTT. Encoded protein: CASSPGTLSKPYNQPQHF.

The chain employs TRBV20-1 and TRBJ2-2; D gene uncertain. V was clipped by 2 bases and J by 3 bases, with 10 bases between them. The CDR3 loop spans 14 amino acids. Germline-derived CDR1 and CDR2 are DFQATT and SNEGSKA (reference sequence). The CDR3 DNA follows: TGCAGTGCTAGAAGTCAAAGGGACACCGGGGAGCTGTTTTTT. It yields the protein CSARSQRDTGELFF.

The chain is built from TRBV2 and TRBJ2-3; 7 nucleotides align to TRBD2. The CDR3 runs 14 residues. V lost 5 bases, J lost 5 bases, and 7 bases stayed unmatched. Looked up from germline, CDR1 is SNHLY and CDR2 is FYNNEI. CDR3 in DNA: TGTGCCAGCAGTTTACAGTTAGCGGGAGATACGCAGTATTTT. This encodes CASSLQLAGDTQYF.

The genes are TRBV19 and TRBJ1-2; 9 nucleotides match TRBD1. The trim removed 6 bases at V and 7 bases at J, leaving 6 bases unmatched. The CDR3 runs to 13 residues. Germline V lookup: CDR1 LNHDA, CDR2 SQIVND (reference sequence). This CDR3 is CASSGTGLGGYTF. The DNA of the CDR3 is TGTGCCAGTAGCGGGACAGGGTTGGGTGGCTACACCTTC.